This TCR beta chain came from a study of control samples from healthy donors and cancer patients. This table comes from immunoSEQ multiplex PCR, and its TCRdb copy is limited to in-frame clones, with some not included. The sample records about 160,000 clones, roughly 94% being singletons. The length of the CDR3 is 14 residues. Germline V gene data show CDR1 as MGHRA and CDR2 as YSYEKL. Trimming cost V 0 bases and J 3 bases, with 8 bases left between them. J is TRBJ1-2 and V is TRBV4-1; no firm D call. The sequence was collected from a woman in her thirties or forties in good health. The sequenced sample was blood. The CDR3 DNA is TGCGCCAGCAGCCAAGAGGGCCAGTACTATGGCTACACCTTC. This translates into CASSQEGQYYGYTF.